This is a list of T cell receptor beta chains from one sample in a study of blood T cell repertoires in COVID-19. Clones were sequenced by immunoSEQ multiplex PCR, and TCRdb holds only the in-frame ones, with some missing. The sample holds approximately 150,000 clones, 84% seen once. The sequenced sample consisted of peripheral blood. Source of these receptors: a woman of 80 years or more with acute or convalescent COVID-19. CDR3s include the opening cysteine and the closing phenylalanine or tryptophan. Fields, in order: V gene, J gene, clone size, CDR3 protein. Clone size is shown for a subset of rows, as once, few, many or a class of expanded clone.

v_gene: TRBV5-5
j_gene: TRBJ2-3
abundance: NA
CDR3aa: CASSPAGQGGSTQYF

v_gene: TRBV5-1
j_gene: TRBJ2-7
abundance: NA
CDR3aa: CASSLAGLAGDEQYF

v_gene: TRBV15
j_gene: TRBJ1-4
abundance: once
CDR3aa: CATSLDEKLFF

v_gene: TRBV5-4
j_gene: TRBJ2-2
abundance: NA
CDR3aa: CASSYGQTTGELFF

v_gene: TRBV9
j_gene: TRBJ1-3
abundance: NA
CDR3aa: CASSDRHSGNTIYF

v_gene: TRBV15
j_gene: TRBJ2-5
abundance: NA
CDR3aa: CATSRRTGPETQYF

v_gene: TRBV18
j_gene: TRBJ2-3
abundance: NA
CDR3aa: CASSQNRVSTDTQYF

v_gene: TRBV6-5
j_gene: TRBJ2-7
abundance: NA
CDR3aa: CASSPRGSGSYEQYF

v_gene: TRBV14
j_gene: TRBJ2-4
abundance: NA
CDR3aa: CASSPTAGWDIQYF

v_gene: TRBV27
j_gene: TRBJ2-1
abundance: NA
CDR3aa: CASSFFGGEKGYNEQFF

v_gene: TRBV10-3
j_gene: TRBJ1-2
abundance: NA
CDR3aa: CAIIGELGYGYTF

v_gene: TRBV14
j_gene: TRBJ1-1
abundance: once
CDR3aa: CASSQVKGGTEAFF

v_gene: TRBV19
j_gene: TRBJ2-1
abundance: NA
CDR3aa: CASRGWESPNEQFF